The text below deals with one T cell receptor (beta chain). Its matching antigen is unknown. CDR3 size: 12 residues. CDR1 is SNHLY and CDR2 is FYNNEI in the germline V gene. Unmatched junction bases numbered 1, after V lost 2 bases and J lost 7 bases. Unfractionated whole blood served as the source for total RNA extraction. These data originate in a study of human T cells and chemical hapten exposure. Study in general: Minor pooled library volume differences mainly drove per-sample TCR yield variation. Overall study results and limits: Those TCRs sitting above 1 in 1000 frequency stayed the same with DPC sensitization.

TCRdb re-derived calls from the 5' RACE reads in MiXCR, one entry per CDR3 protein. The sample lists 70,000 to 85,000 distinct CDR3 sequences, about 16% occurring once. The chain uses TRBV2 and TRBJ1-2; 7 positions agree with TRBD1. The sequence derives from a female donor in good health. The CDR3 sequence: CASSEHRGGYTF. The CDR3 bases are TGTGCCAGCAGTGAACACAGGGGTGGCTACACCTTC.